The rows below give T cell receptor beta chains drawn from one sample of a study of response to subunit inactivated influenza vaccine. TCRdb reprocessed the RT-PCR reads with MiXCR, giving one entry per CDR3 protein. Of about 780,000 distinct CDR3 sequences listed, around a sixth are singletons. The source was PBMCs from blood, collected about 5 days after vaccination. The receptors here all came from a man in his fifties who received an inactivated influenza vaccine. CDR3s include the opening cysteine and the closing phenylalanine or tryptophan. The order of the fields is CDR3 length, clone size, V gene, D gene, J gene, CDR3 DNA, CDR3 protein. D genes are given only for firm matches. Only part of the rows carry a size: once, few, many, or a class if the clone is expanded.

len: 16; abundance: -; v_gene: TRBV20-1; d_gene: TRBD2; j_gene: TRBJ2-3; CDR3nt: TGCAGTGCTAGAGATCTGTCTAGCGGGCTCTCAGATACGCAGTATTTT; CDR3aa: CSARDLSSGLSDTQYF
len: 17; abundance: few; v_gene: TRBV7-2; d_gene: TRBD1; j_gene: TRBJ1-6; CDR3nt: TGTGCCAGCAGCACCTTAGTAGGGACAGCGCTAAATTCACCCCTCCACTTT; CDR3aa: CASSTLVGTALNSPLHF
len: 14; abundance: few; v_gene: TRBV24-1; d_gene: -; j_gene: TRBJ2-7; CDR3nt: TGTGCCACCAGTGATCAGAACCAGGGGCTCGAGCAGTACTTC; CDR3aa: CATSDQNQGLEQYF
len: 15; abundance: -; v_gene: TRBV20-1; d_gene: TRBD2; j_gene: TRBJ2-3; CDR3nt: TGCAGTGCTAGTCGTGGCGGGAGAGGCACAGATACGCAGTATTTT; CDR3aa: CSASRGGRGTDTQYF
len: 14; abundance: -; v_gene: TRBV28; d_gene: -; j_gene: TRBJ2-1; CDR3nt: TGTGCCAGCACCTCGAGGGGCTCCTACAATGAGCAGTTCTTC; CDR3aa: CASTSRGSYNEQFF
len: 15; abundance: -; v_gene: TRBV12-3/TRBV12-4; d_gene: TRBD2; j_gene: TRBJ2-5; CDR3nt: TGTGCCAGCAGTTGCAGGACTAGCCCTCGGGAGACCCAGTACTTC; CDR3aa: CASSCRTSPRETQYF
len: 14; abundance: many; v_gene: TRBV12-3/TRBV12-4; d_gene: TRBD1; j_gene: TRBJ2-7; CDR3nt: TGTGCCAGCAGCCACGGACAGGGGGGCTACGAGCAGTACTTC; CDR3aa: CASSHGQGGYEQYF
len: 16; abundance: few; v_gene: TRBV6-5; d_gene: -; j_gene: TRBJ2-6; CDR3nt: TGTGCCAGCAGTTATGTGCAGCTCTCTGGGGCCAACGTCCTGACTTTC; CDR3aa: CASSYVQLSGANVLTF
len: 16; abundance: many; v_gene: TRBV5-1; d_gene: TRBD1; j_gene: TRBJ1-1; CDR3nt: TGCGCCAGCAGCGAAAAGAGACAGGGGACGGTCTCTGAAGCTTTCTTT; CDR3aa: CASSEKRQGTVSEAFF
len: 14; abundance: many; v_gene: TRBV29-1; d_gene: TRBD2; j_gene: TRBJ2-3; CDR3nt: TGCAGCGTTGAGACGGGAGGGCCTACAGATACGCAGTATTTT; CDR3aa: CSVETGGPTDTQYF
len: 13; abundance: many; v_gene: TRBV18; d_gene: -; j_gene: TRBJ2-7; CDR3nt: TGTGCCAGCTCACAAGCGGGCTCCTACGAGCAGTACTTC; CDR3aa: CASSQAGSYEQYF
len: 13; abundance: many; v_gene: TRBV5-5; d_gene: -; j_gene: TRBJ2-2; CDR3nt: TGTGCCAGCAGCCCCTGGAATACCGGGGAGCTGTTTTTT; CDR3aa: CASSPWNTGELFF